These 9 T cell receptor beta chains were sequenced from one sample in a study of regulatory T cells after allogeneic stem cell transplantation. RNA was reverse transcribed by SMARTer RACE, then the TCR beta CDR3 region was amplified. TCRdb independently ran MiXCR on the 5' RACE reads; one entry per CDR3 protein. Here the sample spans 4,000 to 5,000 distinct CDR3 sequences, approximately 96% being singletons. The starting material was sorted CD4+ T cells from blood (whether regulatory or conventional is not recorded), obtained 30 days after allogeneic stem cell transplant. Source of these receptors: a human patient who had an allogeneic stem cell transplant, so the T cells may come from the graft donor.

The chain joins TRBV5-1 to TRBJ1-2; TRBD1 aligns across 9 bases. Germline values: CDR1 SGHRS, CDR2 YFSETQ. CDR3 size: 15 residues. V was clipped by 1 base and J by 11 bases; unmatched bases: 12. CDR3 sequence: CASSLRGDREEGYTF. The CDR3 region has the DNA TGCGCCAGCAGCTTGAGGGGGGACAGGGAAGAGGGGTACACCTTC.

The gene calls are TRBV20-1 and TRBJ2-5; a weak D match, TRBD2 (7 bases). The J call may not be correct, given that the DNA end is closer to TRBJ2-1. The germline V gene encodes CDR1 DFQATT and CDR2 SNEGSKA (reference sequence). The CDR3 extends over 14 amino acids. CDR3: CSARVGGPRDTQFF. DNA of the CDR3: TGCAGTGCTAGGGTCGGGGGGCCCCGGGATACCCAGTTCTTC.

The chain joins TRBV20-1 to TRBJ2-1; D is unresolved. This CDR3 contains 15 residues. V lost 6 bases, J lost 12 bases, and 27 bases lay in between. Germline V gene data show CDR1 as DFQATT and CDR2 as SNEGSKA (reference sequence). The CDR3 sequence is CSATAATSAHKAQFF. The CDR3 nucleotides are TGCAGTGCCACAGCAGCTACCAGCGCCCACAAGGCGCAGTTCTTC.

A note on this clonotype: The junction shows a germline mismatch at one end, possibly a read error. The rearrangement links TRBV5-1 to TRBJ2-7; D unresolved. The CDR3 length is 15 residues. Germline lookup yields CDR1 SGHRS and CDR2 YFSETQ. As DNA, the CDR3 is TGCGCCAGCAGCTTGCTAGTGGGGTCCATGTACGAGGAGTACTTC. This gives the protein CASSLLVGSMYEEYF.

As regards this clonotype: The junction departs from the called germline gene at one end, perhaps through a read error. The CDR3 spells CASSFRGADTQYF. CDR3 DNA: TGCGCCAGCAGTTTCCGCGGGGCAGATACGCAGTATTTT. The chain joins TRBV2 to TRBJ2-3, with D maybe TRBD2 (6 bases). This CDR3 region has 13 residues. Per germline, CDR1 SNHLY and CDR2 FYNNEI.

Only one count was recorded for this clonotype. This chain joins TRBV5-1 and TRBJ2-7; D gene unclear. The CDR3 has 14 amino acids. The ends were cut back, 1 base at V and 10 bases at J, with 18 bases in the middle. Germline V gene data show CDR1 as SGHRS and CDR2 as YFSETQ. As DNA, the CDR3 is TGCGCCAGCAGCTTGCAGGTGGGCAACAATGCCCAGTACTTC. Amino acids: CASSLQVGNNAQYF.

On this clonotype itself: One end of the junction does not line up with germline, which may come from a read error. This sequence joins TRBV20-1 and TRBJ1-2; perhaps TRBD1 as D (6 bases). The V gene's germline CDR1 is DFQATT and CDR2 SNEGSKA (reference sequence). The CDR3 length is 14 residues. The CDR3 nucleotides read TGCGGCGCCCGGCCGGGACATGGGGATGATGGCTACTCCTTC. Amino acid sequence: CGARPGHGDDGYSF.

V usage is TRBV29-1 and J usage is TRBJ2-1; possible D gene TRBD2, 6 bases. With the DNA end fitting TRBJ2-7 better, the J assignment may be wrong. There are 16 residues in the CDR3. Germline lookup yields CDR1 SQVTM and CDR2 ANQGSEA. The CDR3 reads CSMTPEAGSSSNEQYF. The CDR3 DNA reads as TGCAGCATGACCCCCGAGGCCGGGAGCTCCTCCAATGAGCAGTACTTC.

About this clonotype itself: A junction end diverges from the germline sequence, so it may reflect a read error. The chain employs TRBV6-2 or TRBV6-3 and TRBJ1-1, with 7 bases lining up with TRBD1. The germline V gene encodes CDR1 MNHEY and CDR2 SVGEGT. The CDR3 extends over 14 amino acids. The CDR3 region is CASSLTGMSTKAFF. For the CDR3, the DNA is TGTGCCAGCAGTCTGACAGGGATGAGCACTAAAGCTTTCTTT.